This entry lists 7 T cell receptor beta chains sequenced from one sample in a study of blood T cell repertoires in COVID-19. Sequencing was performed with immunoSEQ multiplex PCR; in TCRdb, only in-frame clones are kept and a portion is missing. This table holds 330,000 or so clones, approximately 91% found once. Material for sequencing was PBMCs or T cells enriched from blood (not recorded which). The receptor set was obtained from a woman aged 25 to 45 who had been exposed to COVID-19.

The chain recombines TRBV28 with TRBJ2-7; perhaps TRBD2 as D (5 bases). The CDR3 runs to 14 residues. Germline V gene sequence: CDR1 MDHEN, CDR2 SYDVKM. V dropped 5 bases and J dropped 3 bases, with 14 bases sitting between them. CDR3 in amino acids: CASSPWTSGYEQYF. In nucleotides, the CDR3 is TGTGCCAGCAGTCCGTGGACTTCGGGCTACGAGCAGTACTTC.

The rearrangement uses TRBV6-2 or TRBV6-3 and TRBJ1-1; D not certain. Germline CDR1 reads MNHEY; CDR2 reads SVGEGT. The CDR3 totals 13 residues. Trimming removed 5 bases from V and 8 bases from J, with 15 bases in between. The CDR3 coding sequence is TGTGCCAGCAGTAACCTTGACTTAGAAGAAGCTTTCTTT. It specifies CASSNLDLEEAFF.

This sequence joins TRBV19 and TRBJ2-1; 12 bases are shared with TRBD2. The CDR3 consists of 17 residues. In germline, CDR1 is LNHDA, CDR2 SQIVND (reference sequence). V was pared by 5 bases and J by 4 bases, with 9 bases of the junction left unmatched. CDR3 sequence: CASSARLAGAVYNEQFF. The DNA of the CDR3 is TGTGCCAGTAGTGCAAGACTAGCGGGGGCCGTATACAATGAGCAGTTCTTC.

V usage is TRBV27 and J usage is TRBJ1-1; tentative D call: TRBD1 (6 bases). Germline V gene lookup returns CDR1 MNHEY and CDR2 SMNVEV (reference sequence). This CDR3 has 19 amino acids. V lost 3 bases to trimming and J lost 1 base, with 24 bases between them. This chain's CDR3 is CASSLTGIRGWVSNTEAFF. The DNA of the CDR3 is TGTGCCAGCAGTTTGACGGGGATCAGGGGATGGGTGTCGAACACTGAAGCTTTCTTT.

The chain carries TRBV2 and TRBJ1-4, with D possibly TRBD1 on 6 matching bases. The CDR3 length is 13 residues. The V and J ends lost 4 bases and 8 bases respectively, with 11 bases between them. In germline, CDR1 is SNHLY, CDR2 FYNNEI. This chain's CDR3 is CASSGQAHEKLFF. Written as DNA, the CDR3 is TGTGCCAGCAGTGGACAGGCTCACGAAAAACTGTTTTTT.

The CDR3 nucleotides read TGTGCCAGCAGTTACCGGGGACTCCATGCGAGTCAAAAACTGTTTTTT. Translated: CASSYRGLHASQKLFF. The rearrangement joins TRBV6-5 to TRBJ1-4; possibly TRBD1 for D (5 bases). Germline CDR1 and CDR2: MNHEY and SVGAGI. The CDR3 has 16 residues. The ends were cut back, 2 bases at V and 9 bases at J, with 19 bases in the middle.

This clone was seen once. J is TRBJ2-3 and V is TRBV19, with D tentatively TRBD2 (5 bases). Germline values: CDR1 LNHDA, CDR2 SQIVND (reference sequence). Trimming took 8 bases from V and 0 from J, leaving 6 bases between them. The CDR3 is 12 residues long. CDR3 sequence reads: CASQRSTDTQYF. The CDR3 DNA is TGTGCCAGTCAGCGGAGCACAGATACGCAGTATTTT. The full variable domain, rest sourced from reference TRBV19 and TRBJ2-3, is DGGITQSPKYLFRKEGQNVTLSCEQNLNHDAMYWYRQDPGQGLRLIYYSQIVNDFQKGDIAEGYSVSREKKESFPLTVTSAQKNPTAFYLCASQRSTDTQYFGPGTRLTVL.